A single sample gave rise to the 28 T cell receptor beta chains below, sequenced in a study of CD8+CD57+ T cells in acquired aplastic anemia. The template for TCR beta VDJ and CDR3 sequence profiling was genomic DNA. TCRdb reanalysed the reads using MiXCR and keeps one entry per CDR3 protein. Here the sample spans 100,000 to 150,000 distinct CDR3 sequences, around 46% being singletons. Sequencing was done on a sample of sorted CD4+, CD8+, or CD8+CD57+ T cells (not recorded which) from PBMCs. The receptors shown here come from a human donor in good health, serving as a control.

V and J are TRBV30 and TRBJ2-5; TRBD2 matches at 14 bases. Germline lookup yields CDR1 GTSNPN and CDR2 SVGIG (reference sequence). This CDR3 spans 17 amino acids. V gave up 0 bases and J gave up 2 bases; unmatched junction bases: 5. In nucleotides, the CDR3 is TGTGCCTGGAGTGTACTCCGGACTAGCGGGGGGCAAGAGACCCAGTACTTC. Its protein is CAWSVLRTSGGQETQYF.

The rearrangement joins TRBV15 to TRBJ2-7; D uncertain. V lost 0 bases to trimming and J lost 3 bases, with 6 bases between them. The germline V gene has CDR1 LNHNV and CDR2 YYDKDF (reference sequence). CDR3 length: 13 amino acids. The CDR3 sequence: CATSRDIGYEQYF. CDR3 sequence (DNA): TGTGCCACCAGCAGAGATATCGGCTACGAGCAGTACTTC.

This clonotype was picked up a small number of times. This rearrangement joins TRBV20-1 to TRBJ1-2; possibly TRBD1 for D (5 bases). V was pared by 0 bases and J by 3 bases, with 14 bases between. The CDR3 covers 15 residues. Germline-derived CDR1 and CDR2 are DFQATT and SNEGSKA (reference sequence). The CDR3 protein is CSARDPAGSDYGYTF. In nucleotides, the CDR3 is TGCAGTGCTAGAGATCCAGCAGGGTCGGACTATGGCTACACCTTC.

The chain combines TRBV5-1 with TRBJ2-5, with 7 bases fitting TRBD1. V was pared by 2 bases and J by 5 bases, with 6 bases of the junction left unmatched. Germline V gene sequence: CDR1 SGHRS, CDR2 YFSETQ. This CDR3 region has 14 residues. The CDR3 loop reads CASSFKGASETQYF. The DNA for the CDR3 is TGCGCCAGCAGCTTTAAGGGGGCTAGCGAGACCCAGTACTTC.

This clonotype has ten or more counts. This chain joins TRBV6-1 and TRBJ2-7, with 7 bases aligning to TRBD2. Germline V gives CDR1 MNHNS, CDR2 SASEGT. CDR3 size: 17 residues. V was pared by 7 bases and J by 2 bases, with 17 bases of the junction left unmatched. CDR3 sequence: CASTPTGGRGLPYEQYF. In DNA form, the CDR3 reads TGTGCCAGCACTCCTACGGGGGGACGAGGGTTGCCCTACGAGCAGTACTTC.

Ten or more counts support this clonotype. The rearrangement uses TRBV5-4 and TRBJ1-2; tentative D call: TRBD1 (5 bases). The V end lost 1 base, the J end lost 2 bases, and 9 bases lay between the germline ends. Looked up from germline, CDR1 is SGHNT and CDR2 is YYREEE (reference sequence). The length of the CDR3 is 14 residues. CDR3 amino acids: CASSLQGANYGYTF. CDR3 nucleotide sequence: TGTGCCAGCAGCTTGCAAGGGGCCAACTATGGCTACACCTTC.

Comments on this clonotype: This is likely a read error, given that the CDR3 carries no conserved phenylalanine or tryptophan at its end. No DNA is shown, since the ends of the CDR3 on it are uncertain; the CDR3 is the one TCRdb lists. The genes are TRBV5-1 and TRBJ2-6; the table's D call, TRBD1, was not checked against the DNA. Germline CDR1 reads SGHRS; CDR2 reads YFSETQ. The CDR3 is made up of 10 amino acids, end residues included. The CDR3 loop is CASSLVQRGG.

The chain links TRBV5-1 to TRBJ2-7, with D perhaps TRBD1 (5 bases). CDR3 length equals 13 residues. CDR1 is SGHRS and CDR2 is YFSETQ in the germline V gene. The V and J ends lost 5 bases and 3 bases respectively, with 12 bases between them. CDR3 sequence reads: CASRAGILYEQYF. The DNA for the CDR3 is TGCGCCAGCAGGGCAGGGATTCTCTACGAGCAGTACTTC.

This chain links TRBV19 with TRBJ1-2, with a weak D call TRBD1 (6 bases). CDR1 and CDR2 (germline): LNHDA, SQIVND (reference sequence). This CDR3 is 14 amino acids long. The germline V and J ends were trimmed by 7 bases and 6 bases, with 18 bases remaining between them. The CDR3 DNA sequence: TGTGCCAGTAATCTCGACAGGTGGATGGATGGCTACACCTTC. Residues: CASNLDRWMDGYTF.

The V and J genes are TRBV10-3 and TRBJ1-6; D remains ambiguous. Germline loops: CDR1 ENHRY, CDR2 SYGVKD. The CDR3 consists of 15 residues. Trimming cost V 0 bases and J 9 bases, with 12 bases left between them. The DNA for the CDR3 is TGTGCCATCAGTGAGTCTGCTGGGTCAGGTTCACCCCTCCACTTT. Its protein is CAISESAGSGSPLHF.

This clonotype was recorded at least ten times. CDR3 sequence: CASSLQGRDTGELFF. DNA of the CDR3: TGTGCCAGCAGCCTACAGGGTAGAGACACCGGGGAGCTGTTTTTT. The chain combines TRBV7-2 with TRBJ2-2; a weak D match, TRBD1 (6 bases). The CDR3 is 15 residues long. Deletions cut 5 bases from V and 3 bases from J, with 13 bases between. Germline V gene data show CDR1 as SGHTA and CDR2 as FQGNSA. The complete variable domain, with remaining parts taken from reference TRBV7-2 and TRBJ2-2, reads GAGVSQSPSNKVTEKGKDVELRCDPISGHTALYWYRQSLGQGLEFLIYFQGNSAPDKSGLPSDRFSAERTGGSVSTLTIQRTQQEDSAVYLCASSLQGRDTGELFFGEGSRLTVL.

V usage is TRBV25-1 and J usage is TRBJ1-2; tentative D call: TRBD1 (6 bases). Between the trimmed V and J ends, which lost 5 bases and 4 bases, there was a span of 23 bases. This CDR3 has 17 residues. CDR1 and CDR2 (germline): MGHDK, SYGVNS. The CDR3 nucleotides are TGTGCCAGCAGTACCCGGGACACGCCGCGGTGGGGCTATGGCTACACCTTC. As protein: CASSTRDTPRWGYGYTF.

The chain has TRBV19 and TRBJ1-5; D not resolved. The germline V gene has CDR1 LNHDA and CDR2 SQIVND (reference sequence). Trimming took 8 bases from V and 6 from J, leaving 11 bases between them. The CDR3 consists of 12 residues. The CDR3: CASRLGAQPQHF. CDR3 nucleotides: TGTGCCAGTCGCCTTGGTGCTCAGCCCCAGCATTTT.

A few counts support this clonotype. V is TRBV7-2 and J is TRBJ1-2; 9 nucleotides line up with TRBD1. Germline-derived CDR1 and CDR2 are SGHTA and FQGNSA. The length of the CDR3 is 13 residues. J gave up 7 bases and V 5 bases, and 5 bases lay outside the gene matches. The DNA for the CDR3 is TGTGCCAGCAGCGGGACAGGGTACCTTGGCTACACCTTC. It yields the protein CASSGTGYLGYTF.

The V and J genes are TRBV11-2 and TRBJ2-5; 9 nucleotides match TRBD1. CDR1 is SGHAT, CDR2 FQNNGV, per germline. The CDR3 is made up of 15 amino acids. Trimming took 5 bases from V and 1 from J; bases not matched to a gene: 5. CDR3: CASSRDRAVQETQYF. The CDR3, as DNA: TGTGCCAGCAGCCGGGACAGGGCTGTCCAAGAGACCCAGTACTTC. Combining the CDR3 with reference TRBV11-2 and TRBJ2-5 gives the whole variable domain EAGVAQSPRYKIIEKRQSVAFWCNPISGHATLYWYQQILGQGPKLLIQFQNNGVVDDSQLPKDRFSAERLKGVDSTLKIQPAKLEDSAVYLCASSRDRAVQETQYFGPGTRLLVL.

This clonotype was counted many times. The rearrangement uses TRBV9 and TRBJ2-1; 8 positions match TRBD2. This CDR3 region has 15 residues. Trimming cost V 3 bases and J 4 bases; bases outside gene matches: 6. Germline CDR1 SGDLS, CDR2 YYNGEE. The CDR3 bases are TGTGCCAGCAGCGCCCGGGGGGGTAGTTACAATGAGCAGTTCTTC. Translation: CASSARGGSYNEQFF.

This clonotype was detected many times. The chain couples TRBV12-5 to TRBJ2-1; 8 positions agree with TRBD1. CDR1 is LGHNT and CDR2 is FRNRAP in the germline V gene. The CDR3 sequence is 16 residues long. With 6 bases clipped from V and 6 bases from J, the junction kept 13 bases outside the gene matches. CDR3 amino acids: CASGKTLGTGSNEQFF. The DNA for the CDR3 is TGTGCTAGTGGAAAAACCCTCGGGACAGGAAGCAATGAGCAGTTCTTC. The full variable domain, rest sourced from reference TRBV12-5 and TRBJ2-1, is DARVTQTPRHKVTEMGQEVTMRCQPILGHNTVFWYRQTMMQGLELLAYFRNRAPLDDSGMPKDRFSAEMPDATLATLKIQPSEPRDSAVYFCASGKTLGTGSNEQFFGPGTRLTVL.

The table lists this clonotype with many counts. J is TRBJ1-3 and V is TRBV4-3; D gene ambiguous. The length of the CDR3 is 14 residues. Germline values: CDR1 LGHNA, CDR2 YSLEER. V was trimmed by 0 bases and J by 4 bases, leaving 7 bases between them. The CDR3 DNA is TGCGCCAGCAGCCAAGAGTTACGAGGAAACACCATATATTTT. As protein: CASSQELRGNTIYF.

In this sample, this clonotype turned up once. The V gene is TRBV20-1, the J gene TRBJ2-7; 7 positions match TRBD2. Germline V CDR1 and CDR2: DFQATT, SNEGSKA (reference sequence). Losses at the gene ends were 3 bases for V and 0 bases for J; bases not matched to a gene: 11. The CDR3 has 16 amino acids. The CDR3 nucleotides are TGCAGTGCTAGTCTTCTCACAGGACTAGTCTCCTACGAGCAGTACTTC. Its protein is CSASLLTGLVSYEQYF.

This clonotype was counted many times. This chain links TRBV6-1 with TRBJ2-3; tentative D call: TRBD2 (5 bases). Germline V gene data show CDR1 as MNHNS and CDR2 as SASEGT. Trimming removed 10 bases from V and 2 bases from J, with 10 bases in between. The CDR3 spans 12 residues. Here the CDR3 DNA reads TGTGCCACCGAGGGAGACACAGATACGCAGTATTTT. Protein product: CATEGDTDTQYF.

The gene calls are TRBV29-1 and TRBJ1-2; unclear D gene. CDR3 length: 14 residues. Trimming took off 5 bases at V and 4 bases at J, with 17 bases between the two ends. The germline V gene encodes CDR1 SQVTM and CDR2 ANQGSEA. The DNA of the CDR3 is TGCAGCGTTCTCGATCCTCAAATCCCCTATGGCTACACCTTC. As protein: CSVLDPQIPYGYTF.

This clonotype was recorded once. The chain combines TRBV19 with TRBJ1-6; a possible D gene is TRBD1 (6 bases). Germline CDR1 LNHDA, CDR2 SQIVND (reference sequence). The CDR3 runs to 15 residues. V lost 2 bases, J lost 10 bases, and 15 bases lay in between. The CDR3 DNA follows: TGTGCCAGTAGTATAATCGCGGACAGAGACTCACCCCTCCACTTT. This codes for CASSIIADRDSPLHF.

Many counts were recorded for this clonotype. The chain combines TRBV3-1 with TRBJ2-7, with D tentatively TRBD1 (5 bases). The CDR3 totals 12 residues. Germline lookup yields CDR1 LGHDT and CDR2 YNNKEL (reference sequence). Trimming left V 3 bases short and J 6 bases short, with 9 bases between. The DNA of the CDR3 is TGTGCCAGCAGCCATTTAGGGGTCGAGCAGTACTTC. This translates into CASSHLGVEQYF.

As concerns this clonotype: The CDR3 ends on some other residue instead of the conserved phenylalanine or tryptophan, so this is likely a read error. The chain uses TRBV2 and TRBJ1-6; 8 nucleotides agree with TRBD1. This CDR3 region has 15 residues. Per germline, CDR1 SNHLY and CDR2 FYNNEI. CDR3 in DNA: TGTGCCAGCAGCAGACAGGGGATACATAACTCACCCCTCCACTCT. Translation gives CASSRQGIHNSPLHS.

This chain uses TRBV20-1 with TRBJ2-1; maybe TRBD1 (7 bases). Trimming took 3 bases from V and 1 from J, leaving 10 bases between them. This CDR3 is 14 amino acids long. Looked up from germline, CDR1 is DFQATT and CDR2 is SNEGSKA (reference sequence). The CDR3 nucleotides are TGCAGTGCTAGTCAGGGGGGTTCCTACAATGAGCAGTTCTTC. The encoded protein is CSASQGGSYNEQFF.

This sequence joins TRBV19 and TRBJ1-2; possibly TRBD1 for D (5 bases). CDR1 is LNHDA and CDR2 is SQIVND in the germline V gene (reference sequence). V was clipped by 4 bases and J by 4 bases, with 16 bases between them. The CDR3 spans 15 residues. CDR3 DNA sequence: TGTGCCAGTAGTAAGAGGGACCTTACTTTCTATGGCTACACCTTC. Translated, it gives CASSKRDLTFYGYTF.

The chain joins TRBV30 to TRBJ2-1; TRBD2 might be the D (7 bases). Trimming stripped 4 bases from V and 9 bases from J, with 13 bases between. This CDR3 spans 12 amino acids. Germline V gene lookup returns CDR1 GTSNPN and CDR2 SVGIG (reference sequence). CDR3 sequence (DNA): TGTGCCTGGAAGGTGGGGGGGCCTGAGCAGTTCTTC. Protein: CAWKVGGPEQFF.

This clonotype was counted between two and nine times. A much larger clone differs by one base, so this may be a read error. This likely comes from a read error, as the CDR3 has no conserved phenylalanine or tryptophan at its end. This chain links TRBV12-3 or TRBV12-4 with TRBJ1-2; no firm D call. V was cut by 7 bases and J by 0 bases, with 12 bases left in between. CDR3 length equals 14 residues. CDR3 protein: CASILNGANYGYTL. For the CDR3, the DNA is TGTGCCAGCATCTTGAACGGAGCTAACTATGGCTACACCCTC.